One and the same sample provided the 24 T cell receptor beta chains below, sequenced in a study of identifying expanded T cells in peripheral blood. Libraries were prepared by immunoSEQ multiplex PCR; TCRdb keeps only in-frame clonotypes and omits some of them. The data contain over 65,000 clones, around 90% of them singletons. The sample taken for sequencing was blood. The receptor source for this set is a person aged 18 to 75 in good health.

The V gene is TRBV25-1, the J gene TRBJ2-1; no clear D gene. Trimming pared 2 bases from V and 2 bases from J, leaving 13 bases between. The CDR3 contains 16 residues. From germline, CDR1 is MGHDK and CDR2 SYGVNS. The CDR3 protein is CASSELRGDTYNEQFF. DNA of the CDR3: TGTGCCAGCAGTGAACTGCGCGGAGACACCTACAATGAGCAGTTCTTC.

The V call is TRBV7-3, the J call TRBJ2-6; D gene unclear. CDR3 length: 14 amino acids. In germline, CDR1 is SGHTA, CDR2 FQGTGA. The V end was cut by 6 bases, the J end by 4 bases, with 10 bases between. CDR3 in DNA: TGTGCCAGCAGTCCATCGTCCGGGGCCAACGTCCTGACTTTC. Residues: CASSPSSGANVLTF.

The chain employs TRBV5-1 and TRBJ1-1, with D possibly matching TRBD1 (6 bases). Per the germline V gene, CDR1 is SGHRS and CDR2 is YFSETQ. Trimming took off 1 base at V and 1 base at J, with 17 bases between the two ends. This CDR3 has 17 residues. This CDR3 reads CASSLQGFGGGNTEAFF. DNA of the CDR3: TGCGCCAGCAGCTTGCAAGGGTTCGGAGGGGGGAACACTGAAGCTTTCTTT.

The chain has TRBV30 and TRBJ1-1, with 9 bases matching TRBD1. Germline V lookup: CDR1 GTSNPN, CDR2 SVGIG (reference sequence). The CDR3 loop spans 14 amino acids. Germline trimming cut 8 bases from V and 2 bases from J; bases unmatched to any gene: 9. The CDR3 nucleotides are TGTGCCGGAAAAACACAGGGGGCAAACACTGAAGCTTTCTTT. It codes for CAGKTQGANTEAFF.

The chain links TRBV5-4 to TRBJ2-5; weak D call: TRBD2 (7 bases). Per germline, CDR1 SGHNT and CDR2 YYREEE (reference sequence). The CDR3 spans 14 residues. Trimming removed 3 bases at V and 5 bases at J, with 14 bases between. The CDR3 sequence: CASSSKGGGETQYF. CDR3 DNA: TGTGCCAGCAGCTCCAAGGGGGGAGGGGAGACCCAGTACTTC.

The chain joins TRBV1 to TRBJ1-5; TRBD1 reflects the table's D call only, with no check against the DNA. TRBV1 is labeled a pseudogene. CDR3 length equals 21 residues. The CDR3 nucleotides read TGCACCAGCAGCCAGGGGAGCAGGGGGCGTAAAATAAGGGAGTTACGACAGCCCCAGCATTTT. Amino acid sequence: CTSSQGSRGRKIRELRQPQHF.

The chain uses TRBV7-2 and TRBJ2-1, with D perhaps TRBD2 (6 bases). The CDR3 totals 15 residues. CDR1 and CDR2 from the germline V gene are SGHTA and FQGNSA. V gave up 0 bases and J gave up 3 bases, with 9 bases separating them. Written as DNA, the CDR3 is TGTGCCAGCAGCTTAGCAGGGCGGGACTACAATGAGCAGTTCTTC. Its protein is CASSLAGRDYNEQFF. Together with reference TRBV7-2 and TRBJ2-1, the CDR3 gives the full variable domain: GAGVSQSPSNKVTEKGKDVELRCDPISGHTALYWYRQSLGQGLEFLIYFQGNSAPDKSGLPSDRFSAERTGGSVSTLTIQRTQQEDSAVYLCASSLAGRDYNEQFFGPGTRLTVL.

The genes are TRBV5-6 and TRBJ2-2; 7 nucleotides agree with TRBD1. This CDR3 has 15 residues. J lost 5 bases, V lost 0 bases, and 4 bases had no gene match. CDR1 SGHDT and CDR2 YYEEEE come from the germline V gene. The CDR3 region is CASSLVGRGTGELFF. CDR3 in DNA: TGTGCCAGCAGCTTGGTGGGCAGGGGGACCGGGGAGCTGTTTTTT. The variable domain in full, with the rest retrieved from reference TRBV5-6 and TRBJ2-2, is DAGVTQSPTHLIKTRGQQVTLRCSPKSGHDTVSWYQQALGQGPQFIFQYYEEEERQRGNFPDRFSGHQFPNYSSELNVNALLLGDSALYLCASSLVGRGTGELFFGEGSRLTVL.

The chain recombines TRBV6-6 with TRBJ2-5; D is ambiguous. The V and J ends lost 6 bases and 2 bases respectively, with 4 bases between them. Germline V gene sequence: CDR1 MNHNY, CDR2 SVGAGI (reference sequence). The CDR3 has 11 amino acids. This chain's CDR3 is CASRVQETQYF. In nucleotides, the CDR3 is TGTGCCAGCAGGGTGCAAGAGACCCAGTACTTC.

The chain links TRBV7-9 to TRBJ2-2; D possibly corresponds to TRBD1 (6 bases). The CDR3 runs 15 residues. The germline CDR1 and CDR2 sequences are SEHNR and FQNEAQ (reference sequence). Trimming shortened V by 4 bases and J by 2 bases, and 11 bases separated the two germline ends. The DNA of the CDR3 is TGTGCCAGCAGCTACAAACAGGGAAACACCGGGGAGCTGTTTTTT. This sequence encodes CASSYKQGNTGELFF.

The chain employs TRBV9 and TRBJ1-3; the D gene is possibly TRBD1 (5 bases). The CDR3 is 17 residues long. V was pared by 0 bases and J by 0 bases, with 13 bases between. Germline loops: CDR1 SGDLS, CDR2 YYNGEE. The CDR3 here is CASSVAGQAPSGNTIYF. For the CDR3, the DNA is TGTGCCAGCAGCGTAGCGGGGCAGGCCCCCTCTGGAAACACCATATATTTT.

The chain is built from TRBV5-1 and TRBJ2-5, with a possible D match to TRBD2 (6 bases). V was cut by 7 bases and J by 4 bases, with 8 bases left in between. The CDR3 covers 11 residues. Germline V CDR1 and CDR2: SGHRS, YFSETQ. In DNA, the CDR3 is TGCGCCAGCGGGCGGGGAGAGACCCAGTACTTC. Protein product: CASGRGETQYF.

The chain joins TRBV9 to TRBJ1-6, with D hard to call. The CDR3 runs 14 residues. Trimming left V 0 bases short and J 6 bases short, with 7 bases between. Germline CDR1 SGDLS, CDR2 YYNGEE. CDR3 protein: CASSVEQFNSPLHF. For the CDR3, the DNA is TGTGCCAGCAGCGTAGAACAGTTTAATTCACCCCTCCACTTT.

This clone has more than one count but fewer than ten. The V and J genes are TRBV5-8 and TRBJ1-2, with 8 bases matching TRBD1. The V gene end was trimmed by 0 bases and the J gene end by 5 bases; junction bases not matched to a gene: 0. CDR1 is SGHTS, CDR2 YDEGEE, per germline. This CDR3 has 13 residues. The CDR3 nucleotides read TGTGCCAGCAGCTTGGGGACAGGGTATGGCTACACCTTC. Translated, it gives CASSLGTGYGYTF.

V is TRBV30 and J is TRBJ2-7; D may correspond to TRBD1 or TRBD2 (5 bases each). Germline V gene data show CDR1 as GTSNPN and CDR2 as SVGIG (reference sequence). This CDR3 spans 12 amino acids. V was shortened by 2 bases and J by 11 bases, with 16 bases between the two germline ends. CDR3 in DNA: TGTGCCTGGAGTTCGACACGGGGCGATGAGTACTTC. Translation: CAWSSTRGDEYF.

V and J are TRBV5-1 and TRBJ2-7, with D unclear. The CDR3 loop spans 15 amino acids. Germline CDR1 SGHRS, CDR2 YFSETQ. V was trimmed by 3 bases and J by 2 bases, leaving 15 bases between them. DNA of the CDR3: TGCGCCAGCAGCTCGAGGAGCGCCGGCGCCTACGAGCAGTACTTC. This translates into CASSSRSAGAYEQYF.

For the CDR3, the DNA is TGTGCCAGTAGTAACCTCTACCGGGGAAACACCATATATTTT. Amino acid sequence: CASSNLYRGNTIYF. The J gene is TRBJ1-3, the V gene TRBV19; D not certain. Looked up from germline, CDR1 is LNHDA and CDR2 is SQIVND (reference sequence). The CDR3 has 14 amino acids. V shed 4 bases and J shed 4 bases, with 11 bases lying between them.

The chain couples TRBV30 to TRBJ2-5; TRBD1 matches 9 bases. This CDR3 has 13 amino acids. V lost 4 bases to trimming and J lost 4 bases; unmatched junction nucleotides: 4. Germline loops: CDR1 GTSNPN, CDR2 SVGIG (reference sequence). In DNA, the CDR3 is TGTGCCTGGAACAGGGGGCTAGGAGAGACCCAGTACTTC. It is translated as CAWNRGLGETQYF.

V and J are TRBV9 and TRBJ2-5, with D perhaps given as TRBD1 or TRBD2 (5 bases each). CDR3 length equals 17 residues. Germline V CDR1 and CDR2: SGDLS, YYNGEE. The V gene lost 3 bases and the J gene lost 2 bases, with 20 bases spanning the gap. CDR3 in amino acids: CASSGGISGKGQETQYF. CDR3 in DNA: TGTGCCAGCAGCGGAGGGATCTCCGGGAAGGGGCAAGAGACCCAGTACTTC.

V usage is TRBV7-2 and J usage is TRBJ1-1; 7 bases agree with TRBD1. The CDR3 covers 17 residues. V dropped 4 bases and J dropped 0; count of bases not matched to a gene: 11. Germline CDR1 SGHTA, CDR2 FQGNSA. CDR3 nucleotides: TGTGCCAGCAGCTCTCAGGGGGGGCTGTCAATGAACACTGAAGCTTTCTTT. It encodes CASSSQGGLSMNTEAFF.

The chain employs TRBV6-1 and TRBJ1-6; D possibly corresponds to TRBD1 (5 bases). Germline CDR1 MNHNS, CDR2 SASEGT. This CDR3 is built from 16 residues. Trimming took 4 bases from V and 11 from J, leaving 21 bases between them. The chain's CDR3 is CASSGPAPGTLAPLHF. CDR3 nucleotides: TGTGCCAGCAGTGGTCCCGCACCAGGGACCTTGGCACCCCTCCACTTT.

The CDR3 loop reads CASSYSPLGQPQHF. The CDR3 nucleotides read TGTGCCAGCAGTTACTCGCCATTGGGTCAGCCCCAGCATTTT. The rearrangement joins TRBV6-5 to TRBJ1-5; D is ambiguous. The CDR3 has 14 residues. Deletions cut 0 bases from V and 6 bases from J, with 9 bases between. The germline CDR1 and CDR2 sequences are MNHEY and SVGAGI.

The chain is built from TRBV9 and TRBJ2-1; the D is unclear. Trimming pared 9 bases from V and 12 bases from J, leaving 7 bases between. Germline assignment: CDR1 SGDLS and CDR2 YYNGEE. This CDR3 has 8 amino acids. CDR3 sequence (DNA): TGTGCCATCGGCAGGCAGTTCTTC. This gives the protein CAIGRQFF.

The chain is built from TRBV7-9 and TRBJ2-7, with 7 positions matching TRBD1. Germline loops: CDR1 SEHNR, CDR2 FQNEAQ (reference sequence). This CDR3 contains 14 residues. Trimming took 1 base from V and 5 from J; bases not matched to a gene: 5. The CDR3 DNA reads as TGTGCCAGCAGCTTAGAGACAGGGCGGAACGAGCAGTACTTC. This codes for CASSLETGRNEQYF.